The 27 T cell receptor beta chains below were found in one sample sequenced in a study of blood T cell repertoires in COVID-19. The protocol was immunoSEQ multiplex PCR, while the TCRdb copy is restricted to in-frame clones and leaves out a portion. Of about 220,000 clones in the sample, under 90% are singletons; the top ten hold about 3.7%. Sequencing was done on a sample of PBMCs or T cells enriched from blood (not recorded which). The receptors come from a woman in her sixties who had recovered from COVID-19.

The rearrangement links TRBV5-6 to TRBJ1-4; D possibly corresponds to TRBD1 (5 bases). V was clipped by 2 bases and J by 5 bases, with 7 bases between them. The CDR3 is 13 amino acids. CDR1 is SGHDT, CDR2 YYEEEE, per germline. The CDR3 spells CASSFAGNEKLFF. The CDR3 bases are TGTGCCAGCAGCTTTGCAGGGAATGAAAAACTGTTTTTT.

V and J are TRBV19 and TRBJ2-1; 8 bases are a match to TRBD2. The CDR3 runs to 15 residues. The J segment lost 9 bases and the V segment lost 6 bases, leaving 13 bases of the junction unmatched. In germline, CDR1 is LNHDA, CDR2 SQIVND (reference sequence). DNA for the CDR3: TGTGCCAGTAGCTTTAGACTAGCTCGGGGGGGTGAGCAGTTCTTC. Translation: CASSFRLARGGEQFF.

This sequence joins TRBV19 and TRBJ1-2; D is uncertain. The CDR3 is 15 amino acids. V gave up 8 bases and J gave up 4 bases, with 20 bases separating them. Germline-derived CDR1 and CDR2 are LNHDA and SQIVND (reference sequence). The CDR3 region is CASVNDQTGLYGYTF. The CDR3 coding sequence is TGTGCCAGTGTCAATGACCAGACGGGTCTCTATGGCTACACCTTC.

The table lists this clone with a count of one. V and J are TRBV10-3 and TRBJ2-1; TRBD1 might be the D (5 bases). The CDR3 totals 13 residues. Germline assignment: CDR1 ENHRY and CDR2 SYGVKD. V was pared by 2 bases and J by 4 bases, with 6 bases between. CDR3 in DNA: TGTGCCATCAGTGAGCGACAGTACAATGAGCAGTTCTTC. Its translation: CAISERQYNEQFF.

This clone was counted between two and nine times. This chain links TRBV11-1 with TRBJ1-1; 8 bases agree with TRBD1. The germline V gene encodes CDR1 SGHAT and CDR2 FQDESV (reference sequence). This CDR3 region has 15 residues. J lost 0 bases, V lost 6 bases, and 6 bases had no gene match. In DNA, the CDR3 is TGTGCCAGCAGGACAGGGGACTTAATGAACACTGAAGCTTTCTTT. It encodes CASRTGDLMNTEAFF.

This chain connects TRBV2 to TRBJ1-2, with a tentative D call TRBD1 (6 bases). Deletions cut 2 bases from V and 4 bases from J, with 11 bases between. Germline CDR1 and CDR2: SNHLY and FYNNEI. The CDR3 totals 14 residues. CDR3 amino acids: CASSESRQVYGYTF. The CDR3 DNA reads as TGTGCCAGCAGTGAATCCCGACAGGTCTATGGCTACACCTTC.

The V gene is TRBV6-5, the J gene TRBJ1-1; D is uncertain. Germline CDR1 and CDR2: MNHEY and SVGAGI. V shed 0 bases and J shed 4 bases, with 6 bases lying between them. The CDR3 is 13 amino acids. CDR3 loop: CASSYSSITEAFF. CDR3 sequence (DNA): TGTGCCAGCAGTTACTCTAGCATCACTGAAGCTTTCTTT.

This rearrangement joins TRBV21-1 to TRBJ1-2; TRBD1 is the table's D call and was not checked against the DNA. TRBV21-1 represents a pseudogene. The CDR3 sequence is 20 residues long. The CDR3, as DNA: TGTGCCAGCAGCAAAGGATGGGGTGGGCAGGGTCCCATCCTAGGCTATGGCTACACCTTC. It specifies CASSKGWGGQGPILGYGYTF.

The chain uses TRBV7-2 and TRBJ2-5; D not resolved. V lost 0 bases and J 1 base, leaving 9 bases between the germline ends. The germline CDR1 and CDR2 sequences are SGHTA and FQGNSA. This CDR3 has 15 residues. The CDR3 sequence: CASSLAYGGQETQYF. CDR3 sequence (DNA): TGTGCCAGCAGCTTAGCATATGGCGGCCAAGAGACCCAGTACTTC. Full variable domain (rest looked up from reference TRBV7-2 and TRBJ2-5): GAGVSQSPSNKVTEKGKDVELRCDPISGHTALYWYRQSLGQGLEFLIYFQGNSAPDKSGLPSDRFSAERTGGSVSTLTIQRTQQEDSAVYLCASSLAYGGQETQYFGPGTRLLVL.

The CDR3 is CASSGTSGGGTDTQYF. The CDR3, as DNA: TGTGCCAGCTCCGGGACTAGCGGGGGCGGTACAGATACGCAGTATTTT. V is TRBV18 and J is TRBJ2-3, with 14 positions matching TRBD2. This CDR3 region has 16 residues. Germline V CDR1 and CDR2: KGHSH, LQKENI. After removal of 6 bases from V and 3 bases from J, the junction contained 5 bases not matched to a gene.

This clone showed up just a few times. J is TRBJ1-2 and V is TRBV5-4; weak D call: TRBD1 (6 bases). The germline V gene encodes CDR1 SGHNT and CDR2 YYREEE (reference sequence). The CDR3 is 15 residues long. V was shortened by 6 bases and J by 0 bases, with 15 bases between the two germline ends. As DNA, the CDR3 is TGTGCCAGCACCCTAACAGGGTCCTCTAACTATGGCTACACCTTC. Translation gives CASTLTGSSNYGYTF.

V is TRBV5-6 and J is TRBJ1-6, with 7 bases that match TRBD1. V was clipped by 4 bases and J by 9 bases; unmatched bases: 7. The CDR3 totals 14 residues. From germline, CDR1 is SGHDT and CDR2 YYEEEE. This CDR3 is CASSPRGWGSPLHF. The CDR3 region has the DNA TGTGCCAGCAGCCCCAGGGGGTGGGGTTCACCCCTCCACTTT.

The V and J genes are TRBV19 and TRBJ2-7; 7 positions agree with TRBD1. This CDR3 has 14 amino acids. The V gene's germline CDR1 is LNHDA and CDR2 SQIVND (reference sequence). Unmatched junction bases numbered 4, after V lost 3 bases and J lost 2 bases. The CDR3 sequence is CASSMGQSPYEQYF. CDR3 nucleotide sequence: TGTGCCAGTAGTATGGGACAGTCGCCCTACGAGCAGTACTTC.

The chain has TRBV10-1 and TRBJ2-5; 13 nucleotides match TRBD2. Germline V gives CDR1 WNHNN, CDR2 SYGVQD (reference sequence). V shed 7 bases, J shed 2 bases, and the junction held 7 bases outside the gene matches. The CDR3 extends over 16 amino acids. The chain's CDR3 is CASTPGLAGTQETQYF. CDR3 nucleotides: TGCGCCAGCACCCCGGGACTAGCGGGAACACAAGAGACCCAGTACTTC.

The gene calls are TRBV6-5 and TRBJ1-2; 7 bases match TRBD1. The germline CDR1 and CDR2 sequences are MNHEY and SVGAGI. V trimming: 6 bases; J trimming: 5 bases; junction bases outside the gene matches: 6. The CDR3 is 13 amino acids. This CDR3 reads CASSFGTAYGYTF. DNA for the CDR3: TGTGCCAGCAGCTTCGGGACAGCTTATGGCTACACCTTC.

The genes are TRBV19 and TRBJ1-6, with D unresolved. This CDR3 is built from 12 residues. Germline V CDR1 and CDR2: LNHDA, SQIVND (reference sequence). V was clipped by 6 bases and J by 10 bases, with 10 bases between them. The CDR3 reads CASRYEGSPLHF. The CDR3 DNA reads TGTGCCAGTAGGTACGAGGGCTCACCCCTCCACTTT.

The chain has TRBV19 and TRBJ2-5; 9 bases map to TRBD2. Germline loops: CDR1 LNHDA, CDR2 SQIVND (reference sequence). V lost 4 bases to trimming and J lost 1 base; unmatched junction nucleotides: 7. This CDR3 has 16 amino acids. CDR3 region: CASSSRLAELQETQYF. DNA for the CDR3: TGTGCCAGTAGTAGCCGACTAGCGGAGCTCCAAGAGACCCAGTACTTC.

The chain combines TRBV11-2 with TRBJ2-5; 12 nucleotides match TRBD2. The V gene's germline CDR1 is SGHAT and CDR2 FQNNGV. With V trimmed by 0 bases and J by 4 bases, 15 bases remained unmatched. This CDR3 region has 20 residues. The CDR3, as DNA: TGTGCCAGCAGCTTAGACTCGGCTAGCGGGAGGGCCGGTGGAGGAGAGACCCAGTACTTC. The encoded protein is CASSLDSASGRAGGGETQYF.

This sequence joins TRBV27 and TRBJ1-1, with D maybe TRBD1 (5 bases). V shed 0 bases and J shed 0 bases, with 11 bases lying between them. The length of the CDR3 is 16 residues. CDR1 is MNHEY and CDR2 is SMNVEV in the germline V gene (reference sequence). CDR3 coding DNA: TGTGCCAGCAGTTTATCGGCGGGGGTGATGAACACTGAAGCTTTCTTT. Its protein is CASSLSAGVMNTEAFF.

The rearrangement links TRBV10-3 to TRBJ1-4; 8 bases are shared with TRBD1. The CDR3 runs to 14 residues. The ends lost 11 bases at V and 8 bases at J; junction bases unmatched: 13. Per germline, CDR1 ENHRY and CDR2 SYGVKD. CDR3 DNA sequence: TGTGCCTCAGCCGCGGGGACAGGTGACGAAAAACTGTTTTTT. Its protein is CASAAGTGDEKLFF.

The V call is TRBV5-1, the J call TRBJ1-1; no definite D call. CDR1 and CDR2 from the germline V gene are SGHRS and YFSETQ. Trimming removed 5 bases from V and 6 bases from J, with 20 bases in between. The CDR3 covers 15 residues. CDR3 sequence (DNA): TGCGCCAGCAGTTACGGGGATCGGAACGGGCCTGAAGCTTTCTTT. Its protein is CASSYGDRNGPEAFF.

The V and J genes are TRBV6-1 and TRBJ1-6, with 7 bases matching TRBD1. This CDR3 is built from 16 residues. Germline assignment: CDR1 MNHNS and CDR2 SASEGT. With V trimmed by 2 bases and J by 5 bases, 6 bases remained unmatched. The CDR3 DNA follows: TGTGCCAGCAGTGAAACAGGGGCTAATAATAATTCACCCCTCCACTTT. Residues: CASSETGANNNSPLHF.

This chain connects TRBV5-1 to TRBJ2-7; a weak D match, TRBD1 (5 bases). This CDR3 is built from 14 residues. In germline, CDR1 is SGHRS, CDR2 YFSETQ. Trimming took 5 bases from V and 5 from J, leaving 17 bases between them. The CDR3 coding sequence is TGCGCCAGCAGTCGCGGCTCAGGGTCCAACGAGCAGTACTTC. It encodes CASSRGSGSNEQYF.

This clone appeared once. The chain employs TRBV27 and TRBJ2-7; 9 bases are a match to TRBD1. The length of the CDR3 is 16 residues. The germline gives CDR1 MNHEY, CDR2 SMNVEV (reference sequence). With 0 bases clipped from V and 2 bases from J, the junction kept 5 bases outside the gene matches. CDR3 sequence reads: CASSLSAGQGPYEQYF. The DNA for the CDR3 is TGTGCCAGCAGTTTATCGGCGGGACAGGGCCCCTACGAGCAGTACTTC.

The CDR3 reads CASSESAGAFF. CDR3 DNA sequence: TGTGCCAGCAGTGAATCGGCAGGAGCTTTCTTT. This chain uses TRBV2 with TRBJ1-1; no clear D. The germline V and J ends were trimmed by 2 bases and 10 bases, with 8 bases remaining between them. This CDR3 region has 11 residues. From germline, CDR1 is SNHLY and CDR2 FYNNEI.

The rearrangement links TRBV9 to TRBJ2-7; 14 bases are shared with TRBD2. The germline CDR1 and CDR2 sequences are SGDLS and YYNGEE. The CDR3 is 19 amino acids. The V and J ends lost 0 bases and 2 bases, in that order; junction bases with no gene match: 10. The CDR3 bases are TGTGCCAGCAGCGTAGAGTCCGGGACTAGCGGGAGTTCAACCTACGAGCAGTACTTC. Its translation: CASSVESGTSGSSTYEQYF.

The chain links TRBV5-1 to TRBJ2-2; possibly TRBD2 for D (5 bases). CDR1 SGHRS and CDR2 YFSETQ come from the germline V gene. There are 17 residues in the CDR3. V was shortened by 3 bases and J by 0 bases, with 15 bases between the two germline ends. The CDR3 here is CASSSRRGSANTGELFF. CDR3 DNA: TGCGCCAGCAGCTCCCGACGGGGAAGCGCGAACACCGGGGAGCTGTTTTTT.